Below, one T cell receptor (beta chain) is given with its context. Its antigen remains unidentified. V was cut by 8 bases and J by 7 bases, with 18 bases left in between. This CDR3 contains 13 residues. The germline V gene has CDR1 MNHEY and CDR2 SMNVEV (reference sequence). This record belongs to a study of T cells in Graves' hyperthyroidism and ophthalmopathy. PBMCs were collected from a roughly 9.7 ml volume of fresh peripheral blood. RNA transcripts provided the source from which TCR beta CDR3 regions were amplified. RT-PCR in the first round (using the HTBI primer set) targeted the TCR CDR3. TCRdb analysed the multiplex PCR reads with MiXCR anew, one entry per CDR3 protein. The sample has more than 350,000 distinct CDR3 sequences, around 14% seen once. Whole-study findings and limits: Ophthalmopathy, as predicted by the model, came a median approximately 6.5 months after the prediction. A 13 V-J model separated ophthalmopathy from stable hyperthyroidism.

The sample comprised blood. The receptor's source is a woman in her twenties or thirties with Graves' hyperthyroidism. This chain connects TRBV27 to TRBJ2-7, with D unresolved. CDR3 region: CASSPPDLREQYF. In DNA form, the CDR3 reads TGTGCCAGCTCACCCCCAGATTTGAGGGAGCAGTACTTC.